The following is a T cell receptor (beta chain) sequence with its context. Germline loops: CDR1 SGHTA, CDR2 FQGTGA. With V trimmed by 3 bases and J by 0 bases, 2 bases remained unmatched. This CDR3 comprises 15 residues. This sample is drawn from a study of blood T cell repertoires in COVID-19. About the research overall: Italy, Spain and the United States were the sources of the convalescent and acute COVID-19 samples. PBMCs, B-cell-depleted T cells, or T cells provided the cDNA or gDNA that made up the material.

In the original processing: Estimates of nucleated cell counts were drawn from the amplification of reference gene primers. The repertoire was sequenced with immunoSEQ multiplex PCR; TCRdb's copy has only in-frame clones and lacks some. The V and J calls and clone size are taken from that table; D and trimming were inferred from the DNA. The sample includes 100,000 or so clones, 70% to 90% seen only once; the top ten take about 6.3%. Sequencing used peripheral blood. The chain is built from TRBV7-3 and TRBJ2-3; TRBD1 aligns across 8 bases. The clonotype comes from an older woman with acute or convalescent COVID-19. The CDR3 coding sequence is TGTGCCAGCAGCTTGACAGGGGCCAGCACAGATACGCAGTATTTT. Translated, it gives CASSLTGASTDTQYF.